This is a list of T cell receptor beta chains from one sample in a study of cytomegalovirus exposure and HLA in healthy donors. Only in-frame clones appear in the TCRdb table, and some are missing; sequencing was by immunoSEQ multiplex PCR. The sample lists nearly 110,000 clones; 70% to 80% were seen once. The sequencing input was PBMCs. The receptors come from a man younger than 35 in good health and CMV-seronegative. The CDR3 runs from the conserved cysteine through the conserved F or W. D genes are given only for firm matches. Clone size appears in some rows only: once, few, many, or a class for an expanded clone.

. | TRBJ1-1 | TRBV19 | . | CASRGRGRMNTEAFF | TGTGCCAGTAGGGGGAGAGGTCGTATGAACACTGAAGCTTTCTTT
. | TRBJ1-3 | TRBV4-2 | few | CASSQQAWDTIYF | TGTGCCAGCAGCCAACAGGCTTGGGACACCATATATTTT
. | TRBJ2-4 | TRBV21-1 | . | CASSRETGTKNIQYF | TGTGCCAGCAGCAGAGAGACAGGCACCAAAAACATTCAGTACTTC
. | TRBJ1-1 | TRBV14 | . | CASSLLTGVNTEAFF | TGTGCCAGCAGCCTCCTGACAGGTGTGAACACTGAAGCTTTCTTT
TRBD1 | TRBJ1-3 | TRBV19 | . | CASTSDRGSGNTIYF | TGTGCCAGTACATCGGACAGGGGCTCTGGAAACACCATATATTTT
TRBD1 | TRBJ2-7 | TRBV6-1 | . | CASTRDRGIYEQYF | TGTGCCAGCACCCGGGACAGGGGGATCTACGAGCAGTACTTC
. | TRBJ2-3 | TRBV5-1 | . | CASSLEGSTDTQYF | TGCGCCAGCAGCTTAGAGGGTAGCACAGATACGCAGTATTTT
TRBD1 | TRBJ1-6 | TRBV5-1 | few | CASRTGATSPLHF | TGCGCCAGCAGAACAGGGGCAACTTCACCCCTCCACTTT
. | TRBJ2-5 | TRBV5-1 | . | CASSLETGQETQYF | TGCGCCAGCAGCTTGGAAACGGGGCAAGAGACCCAGTACTTC
. | TRBJ1-1 | TRBV29-1 | . | CSVDFVGGQGMNTEAFF | TGCAGCGTTGATTTCGTCGGGGGGCAGGGAATGAACACTGAAGCTTTCTTT
TRBD1 | TRBJ1-2 | TRBV20-1 | . | CSAKTGGGYTF | TGCAGTGCAAAAACAGGGGGCGGCTACACCTTC
TRBD2 | TRBJ2-5 | TRBV7-3 | . | CASSLQGGGAVQETQYF | TGTGCCAGCAGCTTACAGGGCGGGGGGGCGGTCCAAGAGACCCAGTACTTC
TRBD2 | TRBJ2-7 | TRBV9 | . | CASSVGGGYYEQYF | TGTGCCAGCAGCGTTGGGGGGGGATACTACGAGCAGTACTTC